Below are 17 T cell receptor beta chains sequenced from a single sample in a study of cytomegalovirus exposure and HLA in healthy donors. The PCR was carried out with 60 Vbeta primers and 13 Jbeta primers. Clones were read by immunoSEQ multiplex PCR, and TCRdb kept only the in-frame ones, dropping some. The sample consists of approximately 180,000 clones, about four fifths of them appearing once. Sequenced sample: PBMCs. These receptors came from a woman aged 18-29 years in good health and CMV-seropositive.

This clone has just one count. The chain uses TRBV9 and TRBJ2-5, with D possibly matching TRBD2 (5 bases). CDR3 length: 14 residues. V shed 1 base and J shed 4 bases, with 11 bases lying between them. Per germline, CDR1 SGDLS and CDR2 YYNGEE. The DNA for the CDR3 is TGTGCCAGCAGCGTAAGCCTAGCAGGAGAGACCCAGTACTTC. Translating it yields CASSVSLAGETQYF.

This chain links TRBV27 with TRBJ1-1; the D gene is possibly TRBD1 (6 bases). Germline lookup yields CDR1 MNHEY and CDR2 SMNVEV (reference sequence). V was pared by 3 bases and J by 7 bases, with 15 bases between. The CDR3 extends over 14 amino acids. The CDR3, as DNA: TGTGCCAGCAGTTTCCTACAGGGAAGGAGTGAAGCTTTCTTT. It is translated as CASSFLQGRSEAFF.

The chain couples TRBV27 to TRBJ1-2, with D perhaps TRBD1 (5 bases). Germline V lookup: CDR1 MNHEY, CDR2 SMNVEV (reference sequence). CDR3 length: 13 amino acids. Trimming took off 3 bases at V and 2 bases at J, with 7 bases between the two ends. The DNA for the CDR3 is TGTGCCAGCAGTTTTTCAGGGAACTATGGCTACACCTTC. Protein: CASSFSGNYGYTF.

The chain has TRBV5-6 and TRBJ2-7, with D unclear. This CDR3 has 13 residues. V was trimmed by 2 bases and J by 2 bases, leaving 8 bases between them. The germline V gene has CDR1 SGHDT and CDR2 YYEEEE. CDR3 amino acids: CASSFGSPYEQYF. Here the CDR3 DNA reads TGTGCCAGCAGCTTCGGGTCCCCCTACGAGCAGTACTTC.

For the CDR3, the DNA is TGTGCCAGCAGCTCTCTAGCTAGCGGGCAAAACAATGAGCAGTTCTTC. It yields the protein CASSSLASGQNNEQFF. The chain carries TRBV13 and TRBJ2-1, with 8 bases matching TRBD2. The CDR3 is 16 amino acids. Trimming at V came to 4 bases and at J to 5 bases, leaving 10 bases not matched to a gene. Germline V gives CDR1 PRHDT, CDR2 FYEKMQ (reference sequence).

The chain joins TRBV28 to TRBJ1-5; 10 bases are a match to TRBD1. The ends lost 6 bases at V and 4 bases at J; junction bases unmatched: 6. Germline values: CDR1 MDHEN, CDR2 SYDVKM. This CDR3 comprises 15 residues. This CDR3 reads CASSQTGGENQPQHF. As DNA, the CDR3 is TGTGCCAGCAGCCAGACAGGGGGCGAGAATCAGCCCCAGCATTTT.

The rearrangement links TRBV2 to TRBJ2-3, with 8 positions matching TRBD1. CDR1 is SNHLY, CDR2 FYNNEI, per germline. The junction had 7 bases not matched to a gene; V was cut back by 6 bases and J by 2 bases. CDR3 length: 15 residues. CDR3 sequence: CASSPGGGNTDTQYF. The DNA for the CDR3 is TGTGCCAGCAGCCCAGGGGGCGGAAACACAGATACGCAGTATTTT.

The chain employs TRBV7-2 and TRBJ1-2; 10 bases align to TRBD1. V trimming: 1 base; J trimming: 4 bases; junction bases outside the gene matches: 6. This CDR3 region has 16 residues. Germline V CDR1 and CDR2: SGHTA, FQGNSA. The chain's CDR3 is CASSLVSGQGVYGYTF. DNA for the CDR3: TGTGCCAGCAGCTTAGTATCTGGACAGGGGGTCTATGGCTACACCTTC.

This chain uses TRBV21-1 with TRBJ2-7; the D call TRBD2 from the table was never checked on the DNA. TRBV21-1 is given as a pseudogene. This CDR3 is built from 20 residues. The DNA of the CDR3 is TGTGCCAGCAGCAAAGACCACACCCACGGTCGATCGGGACTAATTTACGAGCAGTACTTC. It codes for CASSKDHTHGRSGLIYEQYF.

The J gene is TRBJ2-2, the V gene TRBV6-1; TRBD2 agrees at 7 bases. This CDR3 contains 15 residues. V was clipped by 5 bases and J by 3 bases; unmatched bases: 6. The germline CDR1 and CDR2 sequences are MNHNS and SASEGT. CDR3 DNA: TGTGCCAGCAGTCAGTCGGGGGGTTACACCGGGGAGCTGTTTTTT. Translation: CASSQSGGYTGELFF.

The CDR3 sequence is CASSNDGGPSYNEQFF. The CDR3 nucleotides read TGTGCCAGCAGTAATGACGGGGGGCCCTCCTACAATGAGCAGTTCTTC. The rearrangement joins TRBV25-1 to TRBJ2-1; a possible D gene is TRBD2 (7 bases). Germline-derived CDR1 and CDR2 are MGHDK and SYGVNS. V lost 5 bases and J 0 bases, leaving 14 bases between the germline ends. The CDR3 consists of 16 residues.

The V gene is TRBV18, the J gene TRBJ2-1; no clear D gene. The V gene's germline CDR1 is KGHSH and CDR2 LQKENI. This CDR3 region has 14 residues. Trimming took off 3 bases at V and 0 bases at J, with 6 bases between the two ends. The CDR3 reads CASSPASSYNEQFF. The DNA for the CDR3 is TGTGCCAGCTCACCCGCGAGCTCCTACAATGAGCAGTTCTTC.

This clone was seen a few times. The V gene is TRBV14, the J gene TRBJ2-7, with 9 bases that match TRBD1. V trimming: 1 base; J trimming: 6 bases; junction bases outside the gene matches: 7. Germline CDR1 is SGHDN and CDR2 is FVKESK. The CDR3 length is 15 residues. In nucleotides, the CDR3 is TGTGCCAGCAGCCAAGTCGAGACAGGGGGACTCGAGCAGTACTTC. Protein product: CASSQVETGGLEQYF.

The chain combines TRBV9 with TRBJ2-7; unclear D gene. With 0 bases removed from V and 1 base from J, the gap between germline ends came to 8 bases. This CDR3 comprises 14 residues. Germline CDR1 reads SGDLS; CDR2 reads YYNGEE. Here the CDR3 reads CASSVDPGSYEQYF. The CDR3 DNA reads TGTGCCAGCAGCGTAGATCCGGGTTCCTACGAGCAGTACTTC.

The rearrangement uses TRBV18 and TRBJ1-5, with 11 bases matching TRBD1. The CDR3 sequence is 17 residues long. CDR1 is KGHSH and CDR2 is LQKENI in the germline V gene. V was pared by 3 bases and J by 2 bases, with 6 bases of the junction left unmatched. The CDR3 DNA reads TGTGCCAGCTCACCTCGGGACAGGGGGTTAGGCAATCAGCCCCAGCATTTT. Translating it yields CASSPRDRGLGNQPQHF. Full variable domain (remainder filled in from reference TRBV18 and TRBJ1-5): NAGVMQNPRHLVRRRGQEARLRCSPMKGHSHVYWYRQLPEEGLKFMVYLQKENIIDESGMPKERFSAEFPKEGPSILRIQQVVRGDSAAYFCASSPRDRGLGNQPQHFGDGTRLSIL.

V is TRBV7-9 and J is TRBJ2-2; a possible D gene is TRBD2 (7 bases). Trimming stripped 10 bases from V and 2 bases from J, with 17 bases between. The CDR3 extends over 15 amino acids. Looked up from germline, CDR1 is SEHNR and CDR2 is FQNEAQ (reference sequence). The CDR3: CAIAGEGGNTGELFF. The CDR3 DNA follows: TGTGCCATCGCCGGGGAGGGGGGAAACACCGGGGAGCTGTTTTTT.

The chain joins TRBV15 to TRBJ1-5; no reliable D call. Germline V gene sequence: CDR1 LNHNV, CDR2 YYDKDF (reference sequence). The V gene lost 8 bases and the J gene lost 0 bases, with 11 bases spanning the gap. This CDR3 region has 14 residues. The CDR3 protein is CATADTLSNQPQHF. CDR3 bases: TGTGCCACCGCCGACACCCTTAGCAATCAGCCCCAGCATTTT.